The 24 T cell receptor beta chains given below trace back to one sample, sequenced in a study of control samples from healthy donors and cancer patients. TCRdb's copy holds only in-frame clones and misses some; the assay was immunoSEQ multiplex PCR. The table shows 4,500 to 6,000 clones, with about four fifths occurring only once. The specimen sequenced was formalin-fixed, paraffin-embedded tissue. These receptors were obtained from a female donor with lung cancer.

The chain recombines TRBV6-5 with TRBJ1-1; D unresolved. The CDR3 is 13 amino acids. Trimming pared 6 bases from V and 5 bases from J, leaving 13 bases between. Looked up from germline, CDR1 is MNHEY and CDR2 is SVGAGI. CDR3 in DNA: TGTGCCAGCAGAACGCCCTCTGGGACTGAAGCTTTCTTT. Its translation is CASRTPSGTEAFF.

The V call is TRBV10-1, the J call TRBJ2-7; 7 nucleotides match TRBD1. After removal of 4 bases from V and 5 bases from J, the junction contained 11 bases not matched to a gene. Germline assignment: CDR1 WNHNN and CDR2 SYGVQD (reference sequence). The CDR3 loop spans 15 amino acids. The CDR3: CASSGLTGVRDEQYF. In DNA form, the CDR3 reads TGCGCCAGCAGTGGACTAACAGGGGTTCGCGACGAGCAGTACTTC.

The chain uses TRBV5-1 and TRBJ2-7; no clear D gene. V was shortened by 0 bases and J by 1 base, with 5 bases between the two germline ends. Per germline, CDR1 SGHRS and CDR2 YFSETQ. This CDR3 region has 13 residues. CDR3 nucleotides: TGCGCCAGCAGCTTGGTGCGGTCCTACGAGCAGTACTTC. Translating gives CASSLVRSYEQYF.

A word on this clone: A read error may account for a junction end that differs from germline. This sequence joins TRBV11-3 and TRBJ2-7, with D perhaps TRBD2 (7 bases). The CDR3 totals 14 residues. Germline V gene data show CDR1 as SGHNT and CDR2 as YENEEA. The CDR3 protein is CANSSIRGAEEQYF. In nucleotides, the CDR3 is TGTGCCAACAGCTCAATCCGGGGGGCAGAAGAGCAGTACTTC.

J is TRBJ2-2 and V is TRBV7-2, with D perhaps TRBD1 (6 bases). The CDR3 runs 15 residues. The V end lost 5 bases, the J end lost 4 bases, and 14 bases lay between the germline ends. The germline gives CDR1 SGHTA, CDR2 FQGNSA. In DNA, the CDR3 is TGTGCCAGCAGCCCCAGGGACATTCGCACCGGGGAGCTGTTTTTT. This encodes CASSPRDIRTGELFF.

The chain links TRBV11-3 to TRBJ1-1; TRBD1 matches 7 bases. Germline loops: CDR1 SGHNT, CDR2 YENEEA. V dropped 5 bases and J dropped 4; count of bases not matched to a gene: 7. The CDR3 runs to 14 residues. The CDR3 DNA follows: TGTGCCAGCAGCCCAGGGGGGGAGGGCACTGAAGCTTTCTTT. Translation gives CASSPGGEGTEAFF.

J is TRBJ2-7 and V is TRBV7-2, with a possible D match to TRBD2 (6 bases). The CDR3 runs 15 residues. The germline CDR1 and CDR2 sequences are SGHTA and FQGNSA. Deletions cut 0 bases from V and 4 bases from J, with 13 bases between. CDR3 sequence reads: CASSLAGGPKYEQYF. In nucleotides, the CDR3 is TGTGCCAGCAGCTTAGCGGGAGGCCCTAAATACGAGCAGTACTTC.

The table lists this clone with a count of one. The gene calls are TRBV7-2 and TRBJ1-2; 7 nucleotides line up with TRBD1. Trimming cost V 3 bases and J 7 bases; bases outside gene matches: 11. CDR1 SGHTA and CDR2 FQGNSA come from the germline V gene. The CDR3 is 15 residues long. The CDR3 loop reads CASSLDSGTASGYTF. The CDR3 bases are TGTGCCAGCAGCTTGGATTCCGGGACAGCCTCTGGCTACACCTTC.

This clone was detected a few times. This sequence joins TRBV7-9 and TRBJ1-6; D is ambiguous. Trimming removed 1 base at V and 1 base at J, with 14 bases between. Germline V gives CDR1 SEHNR, CDR2 FQNEAQ (reference sequence). The CDR3 runs 18 residues. The CDR3 DNA reads as TGTGCCAGCAGCTTAGGAAGTCCCGGCGGGTCCTATAATTCACCCCTCCACTTT. This gives the protein CASSLGSPGGSYNSPLHF.

The chain is built from TRBV5-1 and TRBJ2-5; 7 positions match TRBD2. J gave up 3 bases and V 0 bases, and 8 bases lay outside the gene matches. This CDR3 spans 16 amino acids. The germline gives CDR1 SGHRS, CDR2 YFSETQ. The CDR3 coding sequence is TGCGCCAGCAGCTTGGCCCCAGCGGGAAGGGAAGAGACCCAGTACTTC. Amino acid sequence: CASSLAPAGREETQYF.

The chain links TRBV19 to TRBJ2-5, with 8 bases that match TRBD1. V shed 4 bases and J 5 bases; nucleotides not matched to a gene: 9. Germline values: CDR1 LNHDA, CDR2 SQIVND (reference sequence). The CDR3 consists of 15 residues. Here the CDR3 DNA reads TGTGCCAGTAGTAAAGGACAGGGAGGATCCGAGACCCAGTACTTC. Translation: CASSKGQGGSETQYF.

The rearrangement joins TRBV6-5 to TRBJ2-1, with TRBD2 matching 12 bases. The junction had 2 bases not matched to a gene; V was cut back by 8 bases and J by 6 bases. CDR3 length equals 13 residues. Germline V gene sequence: CDR1 MNHEY, CDR2 SVGAGI. CDR3 nucleotide sequence: TGTGCCAGCCGGACTAGCGGGACCAATGAGCAGTTCTTC. Encoded protein: CASRTSGTNEQFF.

This chain's CDR3 is CATSDSRQANSPLHF. DNA of the CDR3: TGTGCCACCAGTGATTCGAGACAGGCAAATTCACCCCTCCACTTT. This sequence joins TRBV24-1 and TRBJ1-6, with a tentative D call TRBD1 (6 bases). The CDR3 is made up of 15 amino acids. V lost 2 bases to trimming and J lost 7 bases, with 11 bases between them. Germline CDR1 KGHDR, CDR2 SFDVKD.

The chain uses TRBV7-8 and TRBJ1-4; D is ambiguous. CDR1 and CDR2 from the germline V gene are SGHVS and FQNEAQ. V lost 4 bases, J lost 7 bases, and 16 bases lay in between. The CDR3 contains 15 residues. DNA of the CDR3: TGTGCCAGCAGCTCACTGGGCCGCGGGAGTGAAAAACTGTTTTTT. This translates into CASSSLGRGSEKLFF.

V is TRBV7-3 and J is TRBJ2-6; D is undetermined. With 5 bases removed from V and 0 bases from J, the gap between germline ends came to 8 bases. Germline CDR1 and CDR2: SGHTA and FQGTGA. The length of the CDR3 is 15 residues. The CDR3, as DNA: TGTGCCAGCAGCCCGAAGAACTCTGGGGCCAACGTCCTGACTTTC. Its protein is CASSPKNSGANVLTF.

This clone was recorded only once. The genes are TRBV9 and TRBJ1-6, with D possibly being TRBD1 (6 bases). This CDR3 contains 13 residues. V was trimmed by 4 bases and J by 8 bases, leaving 10 bases between them. Germline-derived CDR1 and CDR2 are SGDLS and YYNGEE. The CDR3 sequence: CASSSRTDSPLHF. Written as DNA, the CDR3 is TGTGCCAGCAGCTCTAGGACAGATTCACCCCTCCACTTT.

The V call is TRBV7-9, the J call TRBJ1-2, with a tentative D call TRBD1 (6 bases). Germline V lookup: CDR1 SEHNR, CDR2 FQNEAQ (reference sequence). V lost 1 base and J 6 bases, leaving 9 bases between the germline ends. The CDR3 runs to 13 residues. CDR3 bases: TGTGCCAGCAGCTTAGGCAGGGGAGATGGCTACACCTTC. Its protein product is CASSLGRGDGYTF.

The chain is built from TRBV21-1 and TRBJ2-4; TRBD2, the table's D call, lacks a check against the DNA. TRBV21-1 is deemed a pseudogene. The CDR3 is 14 residues long. CDR3 loop: CASSKEPSPSIQYF. Written as DNA, the CDR3 is TGTGCCAGCAGCAAAGAACCTAGTCCCAGCATTCAGTACTTC.

The chain carries TRBV10-3 and TRBJ1-2; 8 bases line up with TRBD1. Germline CDR1 reads ENHRY; CDR2 reads SYGVKD. The CDR3 covers 14 residues. The ends lost 10 bases at V and 5 bases at J; junction bases unmatched: 12. CDR3 coding DNA: TGTGCCACAGGCAAACAGGGGGTCTGGTATGGCTACACCTTC. It encodes CATGKQGVWYGYTF.

This clone showed up just once. The CDR3 nucleotides are TGTGCCAGCAGCCCCGGACTAGCGGGCGGAGAGACCCAGTACTTC. This codes for CASSPGLAGGETQYF. The J gene is TRBJ2-5, the V gene TRBV7-9, with 11 bases matching TRBD2. The CDR3 runs to 15 residues. Germline values: CDR1 SEHNR, CDR2 FQNEAQ (reference sequence). The V gene end was trimmed by 5 bases and the J gene end by 4 bases; junction bases not matched to a gene: 6. Combining the CDR3 with reference TRBV7-9 and TRBJ2-5 gives the whole variable domain DTGVSQNPRHKITKRGQNVTFRCDPISEHNRLYWYRQTLGQGPEFLTYFQNEAQLEKSRLLSDRFSAERPKGSFSTLEIQRTEQGDSAMYLCASSPGLAGGETQYFGPGTRLLVL.

The chain combines TRBV5-4 with TRBJ2-5; D is possibly TRBD2 (7 bases). The CDR3 totals 13 residues. Germline CDR1 is SGHNT and CDR2 is YYREEE (reference sequence). Trimming stripped 0 bases from V and 7 bases from J, with 10 bases between. This CDR3 reads CASSLGEGGTQYF. CDR3 bases: TGTGCCAGCAGCTTGGGGGAGGGGGGGACCCAGTACTTC.

The DNA for the CDR3 is TGTGCCAGCAGTCCCAGCCCCCCGGTGAACACCGGGGAGCTGTTTTTT. It translates to CASSPSPPVNTGELFF. V gene TRBV25-1 combines with J gene TRBJ2-2; D call uncertain. The germline gives CDR1 MGHDK, CDR2 SYGVNS. V lost 5 bases to trimming and J lost 1 base, with 14 bases between them. CDR3 length: 16 amino acids.

The chain couples TRBV10-3 to TRBJ1-2, with 8 bases aligning to TRBD1. The CDR3 loop spans 13 amino acids. The V gene's germline CDR1 is ENHRY and CDR2 SYGVKD. Losses at the gene ends were 6 bases for V and 7 bases for J; bases not matched to a gene: 7. In nucleotides, the CDR3 is TGTGCCATCAGCTGGACAGGGACGAGTGGCTACACCTTC. Residues: CAISWTGTSGYTF.

The chain recombines TRBV6-4 with TRBJ2-1; 7 bases fit TRBD2. J gave up 7 bases and V 7 bases, and 10 bases lay outside the gene matches. Germline CDR1 and CDR2: MRHNA and SNTAGT. The CDR3 runs to 14 residues. The CDR3 spells CASNPGGDGNEQFF. The CDR3 region has the DNA TGTGCCAGCAATCCGGGGGGAGACGGGAATGAGCAGTTCTTC.